One and the same sample provided the 11 T cell receptor beta chains below, sequenced in a study of Graves' ophthalmopathy and Graves' hyperthyroidism. The authors amplified TCR beta CDR3 regions, and they did so from RNA transcripts for repertoire sequencing. Second-round multiplex PCR came after a first-round RT-PCR that employed HTBI primers. TCRdb processed the multiplex PCR reads anew with MiXCR; each CDR3 protein has one entry. The profile shows approximately 640,000 distinct CDR3 sequences, roughly 41% of them singletons. Sequencing used peripheral blood. All receptors come from an adult man with Graves' ophthalmopathy.

The genes are TRBV19 and TRBJ1-5; no definite D call. Trimming removed 7 bases at V and 7 bases at J, with 17 bases between. This CDR3 region has 14 residues. Germline V gives CDR1 LNHDA, CDR2 SQIVND (reference sequence). The CDR3: CASTLMGSGQPQHF. In DNA form, the CDR3 reads TGTGCCAGTACTCTCATGGGCTCGGGGCAGCCCCAGCATTTT.

This clonotype was recorded many times. V is TRBV19 and J is TRBJ2-2; TRBD1 matches at 8 bases. The CDR3 sequence is 16 residues long. CDR1 is LNHDA, CDR2 SQIVND, per germline (reference sequence). The ends lost 9 bases at V and 0 bases at J; junction bases unmatched: 9. CDR3 amino acids: CASETGANANTGELFF. The CDR3 DNA reads as TGTGCCAGCGAGACAGGGGCCAACGCGAACACCGGGGAGCTGTTTTTT.

This clonotype was detected ten times or more. CDR3 region: CASSLRTGAAALNTEAFF. CDR3 bases: TGTGCCAGCAGCTTAAGGACAGGGGCTGCAGCTTTGAACACTGAAGCTTTCTTT. The chain couples TRBV7-9 to TRBJ1-1; 9 nucleotides agree with TRBD1. The CDR3 spans 18 residues. Germline CDR1 SEHNR, CDR2 FQNEAQ (reference sequence). With 2 bases clipped from V and 0 bases from J, the junction kept 10 bases outside the gene matches.

The rearrangement links TRBV7-9 to TRBJ2-7; D might be TRBD2 (6 bases). Deletions cut 11 bases from V and 5 bases from J, with 22 bases between. From germline, CDR1 is SEHNR and CDR2 FQNEAQ (reference sequence). CDR3 size: 14 residues. CDR3 DNA sequence: TGTGCCTGGTGGGGACCGGGTGGCGGGGACGAGCAGTACTTC. Its translation: CAWWGPGGGDEQYF.

This clonotype has ten or more counts. The chain has TRBV29-1 and TRBJ1-2, with D unresolved. V was clipped by 4 bases and J by 3 bases, with 12 bases between them. The CDR3 is made up of 13 amino acids. Germline CDR1 is SQVTM and CDR2 is ANQGSEA. CDR3 region: CSVVSPADYGYTF. The CDR3 nucleotides read TGCAGCGTTGTTAGTCCGGCGGACTATGGCTACACCTTC. Variable domain in full (rest from reference TRBV29-1 and TRBJ1-2): SAVISQKPSRDICQRGTSLTIQCQVDSQVTMMFWYRQQPGQSLTLIATANQGSEATYESGFVIDKFPISRPNLTFSTLTVSNMSPEDSSIYLCSVVSPADYGYTFGSGTRLTVV.

This clonotype was seen repeatedly, ten times or more. This chain connects TRBV10-3 to TRBJ1-6, with 9 bases lining up with TRBD1. After removal of 2 bases from V and 5 bases from J, the junction contained 10 bases not matched to a gene. This CDR3 contains 18 residues. Germline-derived CDR1 and CDR2 are ENHRY and SYGVKD. The CDR3 protein is CAISETSPGTGNNSPLHF. For the CDR3, the DNA is TGTGCCATCAGTGAGACAAGTCCCGGGACAGGGAATAATTCACCCCTCCACTTT.

This clonotype occurred many times. V is TRBV15 and J is TRBJ1-2, with no clear D. Trimming took off 0 bases at V and 4 bases at J, with 12 bases between the two ends. CDR1 and CDR2 (germline): LNHNV, YYDKDF (reference sequence). CDR3 length: 15 amino acids. The CDR3 reads CATSREGGEIYGYTF. CDR3 sequence (DNA): TGTGCCACCAGCAGAGAAGGCGGAGAGATCTATGGCTACACCTTC.

The chain uses TRBV15 and TRBJ1-4; tentative D call: TRBD1 (5 bases). V lost 5 bases, J lost 6 bases, and 10 bases lay in between. This CDR3 is 13 amino acids long. The V gene's germline CDR1 is LNHNV and CDR2 YYDKDF (reference sequence). CDR3 DNA sequence: TGTGCCACCAGCTCTCTGGGGGATGAAAAACTGTTTTTT. Amino acids: CATSSLGDEKLFF.

The chain links TRBV7-9 to TRBJ2-5; 14 bases agree with TRBD2. CDR3 size: 17 residues. Germline V lookup: CDR1 SEHNR, CDR2 FQNEAQ (reference sequence). Trimming cost V 3 bases and J 5 bases; bases outside gene matches: 8. The CDR3 DNA is TGTGCCAGCAGCTTTCGACTAGCGGGGGGGCCCCGTGAGACCCAGTACTTC. Its protein product is CASSFRLAGGPRETQYF.

This clonotype came up a few times. J is TRBJ2-5 and V is TRBV4-1; D uncertain. The CDR3 runs 15 residues. Trimming pared 2 bases from V and 1 base from J, leaving 11 bases between. Germline lookup yields CDR1 MGHRA and CDR2 YSYEKL. The CDR3 loop reads CASSQNSAPQETQYF. In nucleotides, the CDR3 is TGCGCCAGCAGCCAAAATTCAGCGCCCCAAGAGACCCAGTACTTC.

The chain links TRBV7-3 to TRBJ1-2, with D possibly TRBD1 on 5 matching bases. Germline V lookup: CDR1 SGHTA, CDR2 FQGTGA. The CDR3 covers 14 residues. The V gene lost 6 bases and the J gene lost 3 bases, with 14 bases spanning the gap. CDR3 nucleotides: TGTGCCAGCAGGACAGCGGGACCGCACTATGGCTACACCTTC. It encodes CASRTAGPHYGYTF.